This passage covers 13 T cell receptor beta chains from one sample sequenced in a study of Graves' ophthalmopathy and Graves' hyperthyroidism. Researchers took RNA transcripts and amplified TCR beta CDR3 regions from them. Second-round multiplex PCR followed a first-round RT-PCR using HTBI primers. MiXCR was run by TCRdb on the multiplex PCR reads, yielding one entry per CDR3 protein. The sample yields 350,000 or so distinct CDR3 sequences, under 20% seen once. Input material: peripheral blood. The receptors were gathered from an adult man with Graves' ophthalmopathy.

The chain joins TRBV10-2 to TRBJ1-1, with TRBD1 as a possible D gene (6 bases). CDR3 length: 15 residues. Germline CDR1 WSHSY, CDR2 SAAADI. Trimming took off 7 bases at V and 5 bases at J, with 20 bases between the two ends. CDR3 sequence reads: CASIAGTTGRTEAFF. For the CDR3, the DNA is TGCGCCAGCATCGCCGGGACAACCGGTCGGACTGAAGCTTTCTTT.

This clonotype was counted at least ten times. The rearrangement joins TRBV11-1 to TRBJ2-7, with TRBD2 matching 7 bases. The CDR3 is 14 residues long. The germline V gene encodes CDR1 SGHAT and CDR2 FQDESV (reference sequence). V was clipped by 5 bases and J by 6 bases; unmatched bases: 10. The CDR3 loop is CASSPMLLASEQYF. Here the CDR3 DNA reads TGTGCCAGCAGCCCGATGCTACTAGCGAGCGAGCAGTACTTC.

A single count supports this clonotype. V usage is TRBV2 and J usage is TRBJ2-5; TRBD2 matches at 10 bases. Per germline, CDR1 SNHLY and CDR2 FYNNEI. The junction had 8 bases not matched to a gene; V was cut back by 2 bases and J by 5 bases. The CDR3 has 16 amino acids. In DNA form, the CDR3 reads TGTGCCAGCAGTGAACTAGCGGGAGCGGTTGGGGAGACCCAGTACTTC. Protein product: CASSELAGAVGETQYF.

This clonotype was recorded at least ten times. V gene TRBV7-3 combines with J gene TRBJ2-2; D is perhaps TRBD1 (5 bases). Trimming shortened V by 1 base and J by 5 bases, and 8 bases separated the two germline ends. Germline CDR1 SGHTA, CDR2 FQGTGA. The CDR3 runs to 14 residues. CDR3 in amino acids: CASSLSRDTGELFF. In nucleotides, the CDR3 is TGTGCCAGCAGCTTAAGCAGGGATACCGGGGAGCTGTTTTTT.

CDR3 loop: CASSQSPQGRSAAFF. The CDR3 DNA follows: TGCGCCAGCAGCCAATCCCCACAGGGGCGAAGTGCGGCTTTCTTT. The chain joins TRBV4-3 to TRBJ1-1; 7 bases are shared with TRBD1. CDR3 length: 15 residues. V lost 2 bases, J lost 11 bases, and 14 bases stayed unmatched. The V gene's germline CDR1 is LGHNA and CDR2 YSLEER.

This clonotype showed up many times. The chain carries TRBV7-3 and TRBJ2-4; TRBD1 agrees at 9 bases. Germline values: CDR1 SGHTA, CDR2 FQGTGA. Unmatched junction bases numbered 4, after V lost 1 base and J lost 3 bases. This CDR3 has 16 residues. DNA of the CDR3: TGTGCCAGCAGCTTAAGGACAGGGGTGGGCAAAAACATTCAGTACTTC. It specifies CASSLRTGVGKNIQYF.

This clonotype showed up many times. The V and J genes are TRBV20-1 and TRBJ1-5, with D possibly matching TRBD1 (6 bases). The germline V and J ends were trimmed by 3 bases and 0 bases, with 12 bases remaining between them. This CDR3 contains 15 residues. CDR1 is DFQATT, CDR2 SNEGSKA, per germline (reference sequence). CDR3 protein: CSARRGEYSNQPQHF. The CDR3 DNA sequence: TGCAGTGCTAGGAGGGGGGAATATAGCAATCAGCCCCAGCATTTT.

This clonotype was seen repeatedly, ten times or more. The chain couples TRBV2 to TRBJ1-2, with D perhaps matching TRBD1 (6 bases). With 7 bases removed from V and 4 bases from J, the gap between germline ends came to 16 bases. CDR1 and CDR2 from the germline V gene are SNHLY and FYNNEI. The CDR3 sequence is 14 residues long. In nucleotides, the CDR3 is TGTGCCAGCAACCCAGAAGGGGGGCTCTATGGCTACACCTTC. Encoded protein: CASNPEGGLYGYTF.

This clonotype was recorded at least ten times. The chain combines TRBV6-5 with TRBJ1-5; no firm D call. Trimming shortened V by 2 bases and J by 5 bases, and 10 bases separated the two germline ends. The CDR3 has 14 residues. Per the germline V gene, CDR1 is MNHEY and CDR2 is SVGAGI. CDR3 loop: CASSYDIYDQPQHF. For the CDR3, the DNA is TGTGCCAGCAGTTACGATATCTACGATCAGCCCCAGCATTTT.

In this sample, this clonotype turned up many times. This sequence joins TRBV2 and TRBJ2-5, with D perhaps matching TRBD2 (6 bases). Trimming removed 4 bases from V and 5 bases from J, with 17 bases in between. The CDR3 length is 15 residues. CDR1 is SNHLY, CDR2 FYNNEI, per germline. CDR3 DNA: TGTGCCAGCAGTGTGGGTCGGGTTCGGGAGGAGACCCAGTACTTC. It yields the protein CASSVGRVREETQYF.

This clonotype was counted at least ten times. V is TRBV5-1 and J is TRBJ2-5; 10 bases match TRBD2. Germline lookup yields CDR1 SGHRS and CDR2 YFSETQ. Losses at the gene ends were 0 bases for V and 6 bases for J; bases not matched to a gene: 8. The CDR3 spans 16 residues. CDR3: CASSLALAGDGQTQYF. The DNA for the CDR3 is TGCGCCAGCAGCTTGGCTCTAGCGGGAGACGGACAGACCCAGTACTTC.

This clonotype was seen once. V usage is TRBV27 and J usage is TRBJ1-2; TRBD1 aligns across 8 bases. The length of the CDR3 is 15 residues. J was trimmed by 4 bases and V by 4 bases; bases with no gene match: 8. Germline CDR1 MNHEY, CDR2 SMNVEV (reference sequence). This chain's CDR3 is CASSSTGVRPYGYTF. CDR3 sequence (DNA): TGTGCCAGCAGTTCGACAGGGGTTCGTCCCTATGGCTACACCTTC.

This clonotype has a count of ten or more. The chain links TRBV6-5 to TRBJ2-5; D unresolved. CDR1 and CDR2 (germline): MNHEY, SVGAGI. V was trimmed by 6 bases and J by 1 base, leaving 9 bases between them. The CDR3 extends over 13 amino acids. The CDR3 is CASRVGIQETQYF. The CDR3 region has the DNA TGTGCCAGCAGGGTGGGAATCCAAGAGACCCAGTACTTC.